One sample yielded the 3 T cell receptor beta chains listed below, sequenced in a study of vaccination and CD4 T cells after COVID-19. TCRdb analysed the PCR reads with MiXCR anew, one entry per CDR3 protein. Of about 28,000 distinct CDR3 sequences in the sample, about 50% were seen once. Described time point: late sampling 161 to 241 days after vaccination in three convalescent patients. The source was CD4+ T cells from blood, collected about 7 months after SARS-CoV-2 vaccination. These receptors were obtained from a human donor who had recovered from COVID-19.

The gene calls are TRBV1 and TRBJ1-6; no DNA check was done on the table's D call, TRBD1. TRBV1 constitutes a pseudogene. CDR3 length equals 14 residues. The CDR3 loop is CTSSRPSAPVHLHF. As DNA, the CDR3 is TGCACCAGCAGCCGCCCTAGCGCCCCGGTCCATCTCCACTTT.

This clonotype was seen more than once but under ten times. V is TRBV20-1 and J is TRBJ1-5; no definite D call. Germline assignment: CDR1 DFQATT and CDR2 SNEGSKA (reference sequence). CDR3 length: 14 amino acids. V gave up 3 bases and J gave up 3 bases, with 12 bases separating them. The CDR3 DNA sequence: TGCAGTGCTAGTCGGGTGGCCAACAATCAGCCCCAGCATTTT. This translates into CSASRVANNQPQHF.

In its sample, this clonotype was seen a few times. The genes are TRBV20-1 and TRBJ2-3; 9 bases line up with TRBD2. J was trimmed by 7 bases and V by 0 bases; bases with no gene match: 11. The CDR3 has 16 amino acids. Germline CDR1 DFQATT, CDR2 SNEGSKA (reference sequence). CDR3 loop: CSARDPSGRTKNTQYF. CDR3 nucleotides: TGCAGTGCTAGAGATCCGAGCGGGAGGACCAAAAATACGCAGTATTTT.